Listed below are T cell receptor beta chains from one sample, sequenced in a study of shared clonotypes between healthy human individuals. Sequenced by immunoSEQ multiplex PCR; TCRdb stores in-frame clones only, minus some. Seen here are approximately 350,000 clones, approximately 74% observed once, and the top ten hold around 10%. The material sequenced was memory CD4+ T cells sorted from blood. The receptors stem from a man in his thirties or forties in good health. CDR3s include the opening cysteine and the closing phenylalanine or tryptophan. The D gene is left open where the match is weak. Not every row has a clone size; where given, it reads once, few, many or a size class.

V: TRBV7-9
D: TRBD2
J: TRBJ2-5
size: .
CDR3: CASSFFVASGRETQYF
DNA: TGTGCCAGCAGCTTTTTCGTGGCTAGCGGGAGAGAGACCCAGTACTTC

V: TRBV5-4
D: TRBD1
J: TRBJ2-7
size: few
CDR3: CASSSSWTGSYEQYF
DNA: TGTGCCAGCAGCTCCTCATGGACAGGGAGCTACGAGCAGTACTTC

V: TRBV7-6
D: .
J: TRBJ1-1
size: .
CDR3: CASSPGWIRVNAEAFF
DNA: TGTGCCAGCAGTCCGGGTTGGATAAGGGTAAACGCTGAAGCTTTCTTT

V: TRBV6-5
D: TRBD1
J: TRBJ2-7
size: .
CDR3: CASSRDRGIYEQYF
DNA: TGTGCCAGCAGTCGGGACAGAGGGATCTACGAGCAGTACTTC

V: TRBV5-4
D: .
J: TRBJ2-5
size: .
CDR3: CASSVGAGDQETQYF
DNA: TGTGCCAGCAGCGTTGGGGCAGGAGACCAAGAGACCCAGTACTTC

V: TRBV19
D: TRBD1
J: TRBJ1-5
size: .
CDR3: CASSVKYKPGQGSALNQPQHF
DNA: TGTGCCAGCTCCGTGAAATATAAACCGGGACAGGGTTCAGCCTTGAATCAGCCCCAGCATTTT

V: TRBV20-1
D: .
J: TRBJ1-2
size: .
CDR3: CSAQGHTF
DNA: TGCAGCGCACAGGGCCACACCTTC

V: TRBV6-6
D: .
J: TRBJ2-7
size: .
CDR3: CASSPMSEQYF
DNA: TGTGCCAGCAGTCCTATGTCCGAGCAGTACTTC

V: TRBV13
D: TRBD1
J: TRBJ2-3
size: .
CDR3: CASRLRGLSTDTQYF
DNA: TGTGCCAGCAGACTTAGGGGGCTGAGCACAGATACGCAGTATTTT

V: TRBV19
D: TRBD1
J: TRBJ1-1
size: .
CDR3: CASSPGQRNTEAFF
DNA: TGTGCCAGTAGCCCGGGACAGCGGAACACTGAAGCTTTCTTT

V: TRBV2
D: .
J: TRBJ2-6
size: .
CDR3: CASSWAGSGANVLTF
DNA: TGTGCCAGCAGTTGGGCTGGCTCTGGGGCCAACGTCCTGACTTTC

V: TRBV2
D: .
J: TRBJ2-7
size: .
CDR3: CASSATRSSSYEQYF
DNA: TGTGCCAGCAGTGCGACCAGATCGAGCTCCTACGAGCAGTACTTC

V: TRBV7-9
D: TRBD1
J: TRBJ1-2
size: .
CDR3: CASSFNRGGYTF
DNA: TGTGCCAGCAGCTTTAACAGGGGAGGCTACACCTTC

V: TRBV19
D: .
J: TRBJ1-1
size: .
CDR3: CASSILGSGDTEAFF
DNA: TGTGCCAGTAGTATTTTAGGATCCGGGGACACTGAAGCTTTCTTT

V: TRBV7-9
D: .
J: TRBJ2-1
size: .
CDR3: CASSPLVSNEQFF
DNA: TGTGCCAGCAGCCCTTTGGTCAGTAATGAGCAGTTCTTC

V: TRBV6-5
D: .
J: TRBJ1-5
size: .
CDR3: CASRTRSGLNQPQHF
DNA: TGTGCCAGCAGAACCCGTTCGGGGCTCAATCAGCCCCAGCATTTT

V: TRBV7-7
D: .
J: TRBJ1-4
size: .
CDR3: CASSLDRDEKLFF
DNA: TGTGCTAGCAGCTTAGACCGGGATGAAAAACTGTTTTTT

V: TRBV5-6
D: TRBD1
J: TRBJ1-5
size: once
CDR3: CASQQGIGKGNQPQHF
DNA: TGTGCCAGCCAACAGGGGATTGGGAAGGGCAATCAGCCCCAGCATTTT

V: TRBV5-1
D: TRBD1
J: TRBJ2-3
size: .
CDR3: CASSLQGANTDTQYF
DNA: TGCGCCAGCAGCTTGCAGGGGGCTAACACAGATACGCAGTATTTT

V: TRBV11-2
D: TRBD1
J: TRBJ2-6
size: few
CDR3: CASSSVRGGLSGANVLTF
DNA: TGTGCCAGCAGCTCGGTACGAGGGGGCCTCTCTGGGGCCAACGTCCTGACTTTC